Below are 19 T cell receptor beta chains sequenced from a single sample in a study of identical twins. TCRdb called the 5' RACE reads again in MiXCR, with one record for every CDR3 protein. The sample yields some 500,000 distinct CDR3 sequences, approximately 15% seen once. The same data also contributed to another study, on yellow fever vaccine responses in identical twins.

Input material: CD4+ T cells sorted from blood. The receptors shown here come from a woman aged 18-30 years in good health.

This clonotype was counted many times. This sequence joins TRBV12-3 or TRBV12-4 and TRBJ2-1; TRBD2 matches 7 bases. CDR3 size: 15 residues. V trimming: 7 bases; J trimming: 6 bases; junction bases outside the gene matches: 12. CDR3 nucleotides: TGTGCCAGCATTCTTTTGGGGGGGAGCGGCAATGAGCAGTTCTTC. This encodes CASILLGGSGNEQFF.

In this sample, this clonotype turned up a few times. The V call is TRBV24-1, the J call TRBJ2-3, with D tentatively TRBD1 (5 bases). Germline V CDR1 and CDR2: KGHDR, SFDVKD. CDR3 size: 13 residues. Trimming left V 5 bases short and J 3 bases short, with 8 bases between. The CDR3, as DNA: TGTGCCACCAGTGGGCAGGGAACAGATACGCAGTATTTT. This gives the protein CATSGQGTDTQYF.

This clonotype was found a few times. CDR3 protein: CASTILPGELFF. The CDR3 region has the DNA TGTGCCAGCACCATTCTGCCCGGGGAGCTGTTTTTT. This chain connects TRBV27 to TRBJ2-2; D is uncertain. V lost 7 bases, J lost 6 bases, and 9 bases lay in between. The CDR3 contains 12 residues. Germline CDR1 MNHEY, CDR2 SMNVEV (reference sequence).

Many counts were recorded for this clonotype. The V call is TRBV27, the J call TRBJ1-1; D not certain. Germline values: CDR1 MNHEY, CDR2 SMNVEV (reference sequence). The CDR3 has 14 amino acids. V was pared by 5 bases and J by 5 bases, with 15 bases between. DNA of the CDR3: TGTGCCAGCAGTCCCTACAGTGGAGGGACTGAAGCTTTCTTT. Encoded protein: CASSPYSGGTEAFF.

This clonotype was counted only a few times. For the CDR3, the DNA is TGCGCCAGCAGCATAAGGGGATCTCCTGAAGCTTTCTTT. This translates into CASSIRGSPEAFF. The chain carries TRBV5-1 and TRBJ1-1; possibly TRBD1 for D (5 bases). There are 13 residues in the CDR3. The V gene's germline CDR1 is SGHRS and CDR2 YFSETQ. V was cut by 4 bases and J by 6 bases, with 13 bases left in between.

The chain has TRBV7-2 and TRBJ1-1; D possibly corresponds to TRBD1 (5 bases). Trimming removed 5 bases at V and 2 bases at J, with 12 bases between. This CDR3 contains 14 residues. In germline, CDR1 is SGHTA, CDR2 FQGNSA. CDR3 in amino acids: CASSMTATNTEAFF. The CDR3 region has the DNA TGTGCCAGCAGCATGACAGCTACAAACACTGAAGCTTTCTTT.

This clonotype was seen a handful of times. The CDR3 here is CASSFGLAGAREYNEQFF. The CDR3 region has the DNA TGTGCCAGCAGCTTTGGACTAGCGGGAGCTCGGGAATACAATGAGCAGTTCTTC. The J gene is TRBJ2-1, the V gene TRBV7-6, with TRBD2 matching 13 bases. The CDR3 is 18 residues long. The V gene's germline CDR1 is SGHVS and CDR2 FNYEAQ. Losses at the gene ends were 3 bases for V and 4 bases for J; bases not matched to a gene: 9.

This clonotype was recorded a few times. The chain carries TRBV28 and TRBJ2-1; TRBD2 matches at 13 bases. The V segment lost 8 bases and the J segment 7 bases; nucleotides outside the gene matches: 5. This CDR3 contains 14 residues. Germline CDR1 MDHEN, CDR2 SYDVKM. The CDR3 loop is CASRRTSGRNEQFF. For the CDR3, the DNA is TGTGCCAGCCGTAGGACTAGCGGGAGAAATGAGCAGTTCTTC. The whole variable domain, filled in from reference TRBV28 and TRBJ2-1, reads DVKVTQSSRYLVKRTGEKVFLECVQDMDHENMFWYRQDPGLGLRLIYFSYDVKMKEKGDIPEGYSVSREKKERFSLILESASTNQTSMYLCASRRTSGRNEQFFGPGTRLTVL.

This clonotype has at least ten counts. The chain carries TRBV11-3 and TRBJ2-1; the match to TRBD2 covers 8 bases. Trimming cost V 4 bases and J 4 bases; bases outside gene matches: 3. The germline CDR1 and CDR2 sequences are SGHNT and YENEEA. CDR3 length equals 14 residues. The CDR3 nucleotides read TGTGCCAGCAGCTCCCTAGCGGGTTACAATGAGCAGTTCTTC. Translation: CASSSLAGYNEQFF.

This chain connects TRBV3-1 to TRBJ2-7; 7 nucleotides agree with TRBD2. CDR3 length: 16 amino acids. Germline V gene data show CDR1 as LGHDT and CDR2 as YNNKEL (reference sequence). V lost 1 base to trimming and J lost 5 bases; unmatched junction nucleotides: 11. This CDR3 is CASSQGGRASFHEQYF. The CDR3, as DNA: TGTGCCAGCAGCCAAGGAGGGAGGGCCTCTTTCCACGAGCAGTACTTC.

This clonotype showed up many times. This CDR3 is CSVGSGQSTDTQYF. The DNA of the CDR3 is TGCAGCGTTGGGAGCGGGCAAAGCACAGATACGCAGTATTTT. The chain combines TRBV29-1 with TRBJ2-3, with D possibly being TRBD2 (6 bases). Deletions cut 4 bases from V and 0 bases from J, with 11 bases between. The CDR3 covers 14 residues. CDR1 is SQVTM, CDR2 ANQGSEA, per germline.

In nucleotides, the CDR3 is TGTGCCAGCAGCCAGAGGGGACCCCAGATCACTGAAGCTTTCTTT. It codes for CASSQRGPQITEAFF. The J gene is TRBJ1-1, the V gene TRBV7-9; D might be TRBD1 (5 bases). The germline V and J ends were trimmed by 5 bases and 4 bases, with 17 bases remaining between them. CDR3 length equals 15 residues. Per germline, CDR1 SEHNR and CDR2 FQNEAQ (reference sequence).

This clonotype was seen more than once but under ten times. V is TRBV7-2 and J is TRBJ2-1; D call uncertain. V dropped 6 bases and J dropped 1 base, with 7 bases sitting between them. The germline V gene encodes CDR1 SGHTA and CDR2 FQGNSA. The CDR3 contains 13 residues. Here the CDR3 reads CASRPRSYNEQFF. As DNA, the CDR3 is TGTGCCAGCAGGCCCCGGTCCTACAATGAGCAGTTCTTC.

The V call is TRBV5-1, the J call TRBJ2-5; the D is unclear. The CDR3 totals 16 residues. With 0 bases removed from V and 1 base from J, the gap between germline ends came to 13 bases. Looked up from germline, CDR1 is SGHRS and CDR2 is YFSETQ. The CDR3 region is CASSLGKPGTQETQYF. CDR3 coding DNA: TGCGCCAGCAGCTTGGGGAAACCGGGCACCCAAGAGACCCAGTACTTC.

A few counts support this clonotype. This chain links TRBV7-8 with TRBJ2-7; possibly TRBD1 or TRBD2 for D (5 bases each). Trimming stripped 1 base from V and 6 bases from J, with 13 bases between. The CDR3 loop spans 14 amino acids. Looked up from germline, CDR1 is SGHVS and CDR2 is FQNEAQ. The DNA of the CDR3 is TGTGCCAGCAGCTTAGGAGGGGAAATTGGCGAGCAGTACTTC. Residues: CASSLGGEIGEQYF.

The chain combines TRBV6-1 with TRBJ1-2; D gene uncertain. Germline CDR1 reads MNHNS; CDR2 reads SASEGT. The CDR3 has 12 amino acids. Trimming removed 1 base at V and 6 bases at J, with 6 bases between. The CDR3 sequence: CASSEVANGYTF. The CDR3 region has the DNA TGTGCCAGCAGTGAAGTGGCGAATGGCTACACCTTC.

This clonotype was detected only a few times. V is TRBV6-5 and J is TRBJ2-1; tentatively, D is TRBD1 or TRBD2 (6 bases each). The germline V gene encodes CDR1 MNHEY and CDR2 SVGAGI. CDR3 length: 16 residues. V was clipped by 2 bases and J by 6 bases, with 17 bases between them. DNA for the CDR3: TGTGCCAGCAGTTACAGGGGGGTACAGGGCCCCAATGAGCAGTTCTTC. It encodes CASSYRGVQGPNEQFF.

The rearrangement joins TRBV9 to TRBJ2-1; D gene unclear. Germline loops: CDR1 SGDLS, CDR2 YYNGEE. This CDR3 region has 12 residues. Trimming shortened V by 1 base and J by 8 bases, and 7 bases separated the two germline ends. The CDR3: CASSVNAHEQFF. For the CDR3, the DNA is TGTGCCAGCAGCGTAAACGCCCATGAGCAGTTCTTC.

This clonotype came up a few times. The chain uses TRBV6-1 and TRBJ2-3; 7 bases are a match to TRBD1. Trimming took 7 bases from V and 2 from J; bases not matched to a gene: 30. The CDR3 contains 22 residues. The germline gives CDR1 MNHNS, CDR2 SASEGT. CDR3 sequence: CASTLIGCTGEKSISTTDTQYF. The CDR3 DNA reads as TGTGCCAGCACCCTTATCGGGTGTACAGGGGAGAAGTCGATCAGCACCACAGATACGCAGTATTTT.